The sequence of this TCR beta chain was determined in a study of T cell responses to AZD1222 COVID-19 vaccine. General study results and limits: Receipt of two AZD1222 doses was followed by a rise in Spike-specific TCR breadth and depth. Within unmutated variant regions lay the reported targets of nearly half of spike-specific TCRs.

With regard to this clone: No antigen is known for it.

The assay was immunoSEQ multiplex PCR, and TCRdb's table has in-frame clones only and misses some. This sample carries roughly 150,000 clones, almost 95% of them seen once, and the ten largest clones take roughly 2.2%. Trimming left V 4 bases short and J 9 bases short, with 13 bases between. There are 13 residues in the CDR3. CDR1 SGHAT and CDR2 FQNNGV come from the germline V gene. The chain employs TRBV11-2 and TRBJ2-1, with TRBD2 as a possible D gene (6 bases). This receptor was taken from an adult in good health. The starting material was peripheral blood, obtained on day 0 of AZD1222 vaccination. CDR3: CASSSIQEGEQFF. CDR3 coding DNA: TGTGCCAGCAGCTCTATTCAGGAGGGTGAGCAGTTCTTC. Full variable domain (outside the CDR3, taken from reference TRBV11-2 and TRBJ2-1): EAGVAQSPRYKIIEKRQSVAFWCNPISGHATLYWYQQILGQGPKLLIQFQNNGVVDDSQLPKDRFSAERLKGVDSTLKIQPAKLEDSAVYLCASSSIQEGEQFFGPGTRLTVL.